The entry below gives a single T cell receptor (beta chain) sequence along with its context. Its antigen is not yet known. Base qualities are not recorded, but no much larger clone differs from it by a single base. The data derive from a study of T cell changes during pregnancy in multiple sclerosis (dated by TCRdb to between 2019 and 2020). With regard to the full study: The study examined how the T cell repertoire changed over the course of pregnancy in women with multiple sclerosis.

The library was generated by the immunoSEQ multiplex PCR assay. TCRdb carries this immuneACCESS record with in-frame sequences only. Its versions omit some clonotypes, under half of them owing to an unresolved V gene in the studies checked, with the rest unexplained. The sample table lists 75,000 to 100,000 clones, 90% to 95% of them with a count of one. The top ten constitute approximately 2% of the sample. Reading the germline V gene gives CDR1 KGHSH and CDR2 LQKENI. Its CDR3 holds 16 amino acids, cysteine through phenylalanine. The retained sequence is limited to the CDR3, 48 bases, with the frame set at the first base. Unmatched junction bases come to 7, with V trimmed by 3 bases and J by 1 base.

The clonotype comes from a female donor in good health, enrolled as a control in a pregnancy study. Sequencing used peripheral blood, obtained after pregnancy. This sequence uses TRBV18 and TRBJ1-1, with 8 junctional bases fitting TRBD1. Here is the DNA: TGTGCCAGCTCACCCGCCGTTGGACAGGGGAACACTGAAGCTTTCTTT. It specifies CASSPAVGQGNTEAFF.